The clone carrying this T cell receptor beta chain was picked up many times. What it binds is not known. This sample was included in a study of regulatory T cells in long-lasting Graves disease. Study information: The definition of persistent Graves' disease was over 5 years of antithyroid drugs with positive TSH receptor antibodies.

CDR3 size: 15 residues. The V gene lost 3 bases and the J gene lost 0 bases, with 11 bases spanning the gap. This sample's time point: persistent/refractory GD, antithyroid drugs over 5 years with positive TRAb. PBMC RNA was the source of the TCR library. In each case, Graves' disease was diagnosed per American Thyroid Association guidelines. Construction of the TCR beta libraries employed iRepertoire HTBI primers in conjunction with Arm-PCR of CDR3 regions. MiXCR was run by TCRdb on the multiplex PCR reads, yielding one entry per CDR3 protein. This sample carries 400,000 to 500,000 distinct CDR3 sequences, about 20% of them seen once, and the ten largest clones take about an eighth. Study conclusions and caveats: Thyroid tissue went unexamined; only peripheral blood was analyzed.

This sample comprised peripheral blood mononuclear cells (PBMCs), obtained when the disease was refractory, from a patient treated with antithyroid drugs. This chain links TRBV12-3 or TRBV12-4 with TRBJ1-1; maybe TRBD1 (5 bases). The sequence came from a female donor with Graves disease. CDR3 region: CASSFPGTVNTEAFF. CDR3 nucleotide sequence: TGTGCCAGCAGTTTCCCCGGGACGGTGAACACTGAAGCTTTCTTT.